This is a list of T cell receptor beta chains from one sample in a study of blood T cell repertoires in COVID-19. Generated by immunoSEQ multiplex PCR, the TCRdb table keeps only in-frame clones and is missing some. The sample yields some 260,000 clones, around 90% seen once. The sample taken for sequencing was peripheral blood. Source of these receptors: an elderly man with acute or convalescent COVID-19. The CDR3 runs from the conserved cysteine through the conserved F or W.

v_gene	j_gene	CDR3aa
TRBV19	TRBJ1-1	CASPPPDRGRGGWTEAFF
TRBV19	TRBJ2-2	CASSLNTGELFF
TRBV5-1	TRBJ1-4	CASRTGSRHNEKLFF
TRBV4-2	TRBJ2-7	CASSQAQRQGYEQYF
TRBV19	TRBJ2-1	CASSMGQGGSYNEQFF
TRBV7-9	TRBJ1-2	CASSSEARRGGYTF
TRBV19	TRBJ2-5	CASNFRTGQETQYF
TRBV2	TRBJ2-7	CASGETSGGTEQYF
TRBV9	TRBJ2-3	CASSAGTGGTDTQYF
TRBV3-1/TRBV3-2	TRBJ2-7	CATSEAGAYEQYF
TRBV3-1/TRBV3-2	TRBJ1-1	CASSQGRRGATEAFF
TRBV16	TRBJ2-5	CASSQQGPETQYF
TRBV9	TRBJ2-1	CASSVAWGHNEQFF
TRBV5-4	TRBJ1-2	CASRYEGGGYGYTF
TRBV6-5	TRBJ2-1	CASSYFGRGGGEQFF
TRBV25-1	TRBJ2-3	CASSEYGIDTQYF
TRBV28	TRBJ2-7	CASSSPTPGQGAGEQYF
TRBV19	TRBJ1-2	CASSKPGGRDYGYTF
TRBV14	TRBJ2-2	CASSQSLAGAGELFF
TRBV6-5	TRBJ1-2	CASSPGQSTYGYTF
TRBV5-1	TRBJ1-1	CASSLDDSGTGVF
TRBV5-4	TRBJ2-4	CASSLETGIAKNIQYF
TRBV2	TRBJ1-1	CASSGNTGGADTEAFF
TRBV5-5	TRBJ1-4	CASSLVGSLNEKLFF
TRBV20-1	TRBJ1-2	CSASVGREYGYTF
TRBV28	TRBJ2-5	CASRRSGETQYF
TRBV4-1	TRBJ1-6	CASSEEGAVNSPLHF
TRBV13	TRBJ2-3	CASSPESDRVGTDTQYF
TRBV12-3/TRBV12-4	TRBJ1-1	CATTASPRSEAFF
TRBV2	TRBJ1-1	CASSEDRANTEAFF
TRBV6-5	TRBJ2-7	CATILTGGDWYEQYF
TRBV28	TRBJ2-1	CASSSNQGSSYNEQFF
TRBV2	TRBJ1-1	CASSEPDRSNTEAFF
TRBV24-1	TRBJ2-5	CATGERETQYF
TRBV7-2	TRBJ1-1	CASSLGKQPQRNTEAFF
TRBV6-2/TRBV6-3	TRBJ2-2	CASSYVSGSLMAGELFF
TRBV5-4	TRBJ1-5	CASSVDAGGPQHF
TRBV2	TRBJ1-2	CASRLETGRGYTF
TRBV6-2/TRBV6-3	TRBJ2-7	CASSYGQGLWREGSYEQYF
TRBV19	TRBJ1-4	CASSKPLTGTGSLREKLFF
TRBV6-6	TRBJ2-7	CASSWGAGEIGEQYF
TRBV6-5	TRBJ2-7	CASSWEGDTYEQYF
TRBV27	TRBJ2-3	CASSFQGTGFSDTQYF
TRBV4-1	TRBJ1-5	CASSQGRDRGPQHF
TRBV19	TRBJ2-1	CASSINPSSDEQFF
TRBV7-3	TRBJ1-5	CASSLIFRSPGRQGAYSNQPQHF
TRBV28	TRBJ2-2	CASSFRGGSGELFF
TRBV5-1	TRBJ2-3	CASSFRLGGTDTQYF
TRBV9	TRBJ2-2	CASSVEAGDTGELFF
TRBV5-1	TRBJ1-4	CASSRITGSSNEKLFF
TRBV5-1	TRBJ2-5	CASSLQGARETQYF
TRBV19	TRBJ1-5	CASIYRVGSNQPQHF
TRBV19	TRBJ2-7	CASSGQGTPYEQYF
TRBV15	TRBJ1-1	CATSMMGGDTEAFF